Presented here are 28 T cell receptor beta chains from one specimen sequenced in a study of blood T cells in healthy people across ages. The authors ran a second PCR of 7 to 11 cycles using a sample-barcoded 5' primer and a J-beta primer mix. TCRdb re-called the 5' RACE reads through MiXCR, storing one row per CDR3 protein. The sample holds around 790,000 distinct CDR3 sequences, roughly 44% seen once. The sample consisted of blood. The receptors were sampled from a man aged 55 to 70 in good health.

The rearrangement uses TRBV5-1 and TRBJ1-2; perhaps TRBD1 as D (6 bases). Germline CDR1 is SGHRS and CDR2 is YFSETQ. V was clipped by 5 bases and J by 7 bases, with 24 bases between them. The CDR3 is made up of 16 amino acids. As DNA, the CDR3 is TGCGCCAGCAGGCGAACCACCGGGACAAGTAATCTTGGCTACACCTTC. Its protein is CASRRTTGTSNLGYTF.

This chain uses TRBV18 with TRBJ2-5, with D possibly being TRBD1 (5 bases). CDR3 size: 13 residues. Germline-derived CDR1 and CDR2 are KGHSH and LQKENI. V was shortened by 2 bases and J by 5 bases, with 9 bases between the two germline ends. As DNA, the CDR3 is TGTGCCAGCTCACCAGGGGCTGTGGAGACCCAGTACTTC. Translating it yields CASSPGAVETQYF.

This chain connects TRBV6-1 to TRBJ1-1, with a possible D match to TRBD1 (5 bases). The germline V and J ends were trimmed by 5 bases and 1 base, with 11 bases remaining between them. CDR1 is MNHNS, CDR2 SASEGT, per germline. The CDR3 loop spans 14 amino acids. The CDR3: CASSLGRQNTEAFF. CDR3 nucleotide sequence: TGTGCCAGCAGTCTGGGACGGCAGAACACTGAAGCTTTCTTT.

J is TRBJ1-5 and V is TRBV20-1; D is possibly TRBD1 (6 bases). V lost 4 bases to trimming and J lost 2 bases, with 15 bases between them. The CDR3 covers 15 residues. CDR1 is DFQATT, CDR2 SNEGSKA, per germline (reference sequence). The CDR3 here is CSAKQGGGGNQPQHF. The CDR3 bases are TGCAGTGCTAAACAGGGTGGTGGGGGCAATCAGCCCCAGCATTTT.

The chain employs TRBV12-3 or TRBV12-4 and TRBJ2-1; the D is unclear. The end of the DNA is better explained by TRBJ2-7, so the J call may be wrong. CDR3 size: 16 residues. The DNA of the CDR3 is TGTGCCAGCAGTTTCTCCTTCCTCAGCTCCTACAATGAGCAGTACTTC. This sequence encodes CASSFSFLSSYNEQYF.

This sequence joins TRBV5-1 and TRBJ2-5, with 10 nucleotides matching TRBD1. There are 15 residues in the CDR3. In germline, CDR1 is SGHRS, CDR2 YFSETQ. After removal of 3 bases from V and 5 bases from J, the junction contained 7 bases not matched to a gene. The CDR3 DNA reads TGCGCCAGCAGCTCCGCGACAGGGGGCGCGGAGACCCAGTACTTC. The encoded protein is CASSSATGGAETQYF.

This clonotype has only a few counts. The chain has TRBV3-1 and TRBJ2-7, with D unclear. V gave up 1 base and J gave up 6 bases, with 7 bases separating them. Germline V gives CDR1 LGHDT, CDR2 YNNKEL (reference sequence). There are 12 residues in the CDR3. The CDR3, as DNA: TGTGCCAGCAGCCAAGCTACAGCCGAGCAGTACTTC. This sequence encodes CASSQATAEQYF.

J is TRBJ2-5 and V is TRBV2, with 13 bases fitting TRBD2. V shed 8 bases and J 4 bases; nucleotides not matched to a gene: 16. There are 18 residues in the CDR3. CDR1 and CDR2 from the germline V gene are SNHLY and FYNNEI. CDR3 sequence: CASVRRPGLAGAGETQYF. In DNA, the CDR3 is TGTGCCAGCGTAAGGAGACCAGGACTAGCGGGGGCAGGAGAGACCCAGTACTTC. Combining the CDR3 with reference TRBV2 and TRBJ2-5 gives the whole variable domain EPEVTQTPSHQVTQMGQEVILRCVPISNHLYFYWYRQILGQKVEFLVSFYNNEISEKSEIFDDQFSVERPDGSNFTLKIRSTKLEDSAMYFCASVRRPGLAGAGETQYFGPGTRLLVL.

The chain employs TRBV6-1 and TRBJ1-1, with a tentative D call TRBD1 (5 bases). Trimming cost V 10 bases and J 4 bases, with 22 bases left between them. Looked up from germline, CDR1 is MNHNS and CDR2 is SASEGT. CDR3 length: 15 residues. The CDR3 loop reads CATFGLIGRGTEAFF. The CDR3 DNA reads TGTGCCACCTTCGGGCTAATTGGAAGGGGCACTGAAGCTTTCTTT.

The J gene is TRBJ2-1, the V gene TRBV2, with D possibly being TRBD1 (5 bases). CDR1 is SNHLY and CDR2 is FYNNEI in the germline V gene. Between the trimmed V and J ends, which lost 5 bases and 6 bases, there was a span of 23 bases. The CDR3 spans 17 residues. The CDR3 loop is CASSNPSGSQGGNEQFF. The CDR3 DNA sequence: TGTGCCAGCAGTAACCCATCAGGGTCTCAAGGTGGCAATGAGCAGTTCTTC.

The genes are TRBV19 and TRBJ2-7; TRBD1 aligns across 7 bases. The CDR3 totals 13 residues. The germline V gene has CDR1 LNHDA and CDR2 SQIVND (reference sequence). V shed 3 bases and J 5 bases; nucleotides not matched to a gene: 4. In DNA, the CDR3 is TGTGCCAGTAGTATGGGACAGCTCCACGAGCAGTACTTC. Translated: CASSMGQLHEQYF.

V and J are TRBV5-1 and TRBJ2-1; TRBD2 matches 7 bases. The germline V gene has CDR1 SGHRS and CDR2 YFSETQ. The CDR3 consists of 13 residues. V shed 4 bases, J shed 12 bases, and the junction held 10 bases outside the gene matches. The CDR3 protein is CASSPSGGCRQFF. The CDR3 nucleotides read TGCGCCAGCAGCCCCTCGGGGGGTTGTAGGCAGTTCTTC.

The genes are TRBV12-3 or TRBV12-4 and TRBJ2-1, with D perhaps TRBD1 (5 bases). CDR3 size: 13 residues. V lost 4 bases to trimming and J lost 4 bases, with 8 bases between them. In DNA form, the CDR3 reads TGTGCCAGCAGTTCGGACATTTACAATGAGCAGTTCTTC. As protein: CASSSDIYNEQFF.

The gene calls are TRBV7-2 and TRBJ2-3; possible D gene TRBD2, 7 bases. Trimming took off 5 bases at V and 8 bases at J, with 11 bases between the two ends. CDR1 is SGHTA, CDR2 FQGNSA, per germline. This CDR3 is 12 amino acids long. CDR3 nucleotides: TGTGCCAGCAGCCGACGGGGGGCTACGCAGTATTTT. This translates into CASSRRGATQYF.

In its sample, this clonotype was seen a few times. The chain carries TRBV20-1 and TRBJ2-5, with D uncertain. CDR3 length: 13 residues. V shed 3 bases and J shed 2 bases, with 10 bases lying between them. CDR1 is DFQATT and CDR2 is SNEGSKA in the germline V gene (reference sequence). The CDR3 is CSASRTLQETQYF. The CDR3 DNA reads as TGCAGTGCTAGCCGGACCTTACAAGAGACCCAGTACTTC.

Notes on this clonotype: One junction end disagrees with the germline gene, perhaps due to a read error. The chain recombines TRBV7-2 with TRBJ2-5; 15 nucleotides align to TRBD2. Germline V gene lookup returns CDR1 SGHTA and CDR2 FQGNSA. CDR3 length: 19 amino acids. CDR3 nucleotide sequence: TGTGCCAGCAGCTCGGCCGGGACTAGCGGGGGGACGAACCAAGAGGCCCAGTACTTC. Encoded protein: CASSSAGTSGGTNQEAQYF.

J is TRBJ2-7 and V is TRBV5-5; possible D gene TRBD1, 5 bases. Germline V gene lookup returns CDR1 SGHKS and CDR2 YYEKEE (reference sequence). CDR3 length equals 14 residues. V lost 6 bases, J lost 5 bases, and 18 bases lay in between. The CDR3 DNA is TGTGCCAGCACCAAAAAGGGTGTGGGGCACGAGCAGTACTTC. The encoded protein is CASTKKGVGHEQYF.

As DNA, the CDR3 is TGTGCCAGCAGCTTTTGGGGGACTAGCTCCTACGAGCAGTACTTC. This encodes CASSFWGTSSYEQYF. V gene TRBV5-4 combines with J gene TRBJ2-7; 8 positions match TRBD2. The V gene's germline CDR1 is SGHNT and CDR2 YYREEE (reference sequence). The CDR3 consists of 15 residues. V lost 2 bases, J lost 0 bases, and 4 bases stayed unmatched.

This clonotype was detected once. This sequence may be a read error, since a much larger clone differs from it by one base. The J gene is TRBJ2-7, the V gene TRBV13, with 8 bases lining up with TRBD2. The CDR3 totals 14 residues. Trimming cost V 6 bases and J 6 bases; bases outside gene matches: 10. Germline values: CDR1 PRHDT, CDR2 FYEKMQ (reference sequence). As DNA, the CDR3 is TGTGCCAGCAGTGCTTCTACTAGCGGTGGCGAGCAGTACTTC. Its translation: CASSASTSGGEQYF.

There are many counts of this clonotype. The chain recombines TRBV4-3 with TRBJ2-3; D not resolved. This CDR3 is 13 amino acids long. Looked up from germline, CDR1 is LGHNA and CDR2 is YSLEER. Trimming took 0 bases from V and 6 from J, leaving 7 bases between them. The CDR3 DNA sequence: TGCGCCAGCAGCCAAGATCTCGGGGATACGCAGTATTTT. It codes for CASSQDLGDTQYF.

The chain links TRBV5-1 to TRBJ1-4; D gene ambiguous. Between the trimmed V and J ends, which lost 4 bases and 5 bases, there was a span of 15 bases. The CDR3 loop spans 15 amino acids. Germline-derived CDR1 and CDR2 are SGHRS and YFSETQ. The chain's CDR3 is CASSKTPGPNEKLFF. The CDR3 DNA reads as TGCGCCAGCAGCAAAACCCCAGGACCGAATGAAAAACTGTTTTTT.

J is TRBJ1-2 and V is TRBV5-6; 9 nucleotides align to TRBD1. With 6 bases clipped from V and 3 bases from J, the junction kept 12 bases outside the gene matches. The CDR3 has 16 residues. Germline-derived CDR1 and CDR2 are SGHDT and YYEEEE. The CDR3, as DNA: TGTGCCAGCACCTCCGTGGACAGGGGTTTTGACTATGGCTACACCTTC. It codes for CASTSVDRGFDYGYTF.

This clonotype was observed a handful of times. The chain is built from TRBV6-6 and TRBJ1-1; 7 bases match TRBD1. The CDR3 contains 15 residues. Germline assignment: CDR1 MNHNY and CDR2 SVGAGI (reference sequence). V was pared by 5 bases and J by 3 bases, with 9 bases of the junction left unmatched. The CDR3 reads CASSNRGGEDTEAFF. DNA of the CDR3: TGTGCCAGCAGTAATCGAGGGGGCGAGGACACTGAAGCTTTCTTT.

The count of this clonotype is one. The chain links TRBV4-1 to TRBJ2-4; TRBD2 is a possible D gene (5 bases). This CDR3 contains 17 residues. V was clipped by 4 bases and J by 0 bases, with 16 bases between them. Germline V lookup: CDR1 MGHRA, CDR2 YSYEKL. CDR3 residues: CASSRSDVGVAKNIQYF. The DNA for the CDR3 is TGCGCCAGCAGCCGGTCTGATGTCGGGGTAGCCAAAAACATTCAGTACTTC.

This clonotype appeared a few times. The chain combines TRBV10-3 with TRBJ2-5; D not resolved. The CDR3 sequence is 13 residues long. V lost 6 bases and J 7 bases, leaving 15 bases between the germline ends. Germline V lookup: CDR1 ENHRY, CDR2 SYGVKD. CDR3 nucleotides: TGTGCCATCAGGACTGACGGGCAGGCGACCCAGTACTTC. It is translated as CAIRTDGQATQYF.

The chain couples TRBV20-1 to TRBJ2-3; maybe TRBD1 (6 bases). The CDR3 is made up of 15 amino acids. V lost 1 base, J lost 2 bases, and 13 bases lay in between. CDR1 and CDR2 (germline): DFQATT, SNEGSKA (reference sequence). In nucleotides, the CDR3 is TGCAGTGCTAGAGTTCGGGACACCACCACAGATACGCAGTATTTT. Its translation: CSARVRDTTTDTQYF.

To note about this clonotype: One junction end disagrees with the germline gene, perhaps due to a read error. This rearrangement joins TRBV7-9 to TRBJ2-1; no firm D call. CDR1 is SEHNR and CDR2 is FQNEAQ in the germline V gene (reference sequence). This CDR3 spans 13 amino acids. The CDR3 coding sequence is TGTGCCAGCAGCCTCGCGACGAAGGATGAACAGTTCTTC. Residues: CASSLATKDEQFF.

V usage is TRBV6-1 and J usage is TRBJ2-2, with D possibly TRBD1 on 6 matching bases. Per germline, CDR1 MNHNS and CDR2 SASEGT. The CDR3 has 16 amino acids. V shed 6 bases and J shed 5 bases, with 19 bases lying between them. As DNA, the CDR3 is TGTGCCAGCAGAAAAAATTTTGGGGGCGCGACCGGGGAGCTGTTTTTT. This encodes CASRKNFGGATGELFF.